The clone carrying this T cell receptor beta chain was detected only once. TCRdb keeps only in-frame clones here, not all; method: immunoSEQ multiplex PCR. The table records tens of thousands of clones, about 89% of them present only once. This sample was included in a study of T cell changes during pregnancy in multiple sclerosis. The CDR3 spans 14 residues. V lost 3 bases and J 0 bases, leaving 6 bases between the germline ends. Per the germline V gene, CDR1 is MGHDK and CDR2 is SYGVNS. This receptor was taken from a female donor with multiple sclerosis, enrolled in a pregnancy study. This sample comprised CD8+ T cells from peripheral blood mononuclear cells, obtained in the second trimester of pregnancy. This rearrangement joins TRBV25-1 to TRBJ1-3; D perhaps matches TRBD1 (5 bases). DNA for the CDR3: TGTGCCAGCAGTGACAGGGTCTCTGGAAACACCATATATTTT. As protein: CASSDRVSGNTIYF. Full variable domain (remainder filled in from reference TRBV25-1 and TRBJ1-3): EADIYQTPRYLVIGTGKKITLECSQTMGHDKMYWYQQDPGMELHLIHYSYGVNSTEKGDLSSESTVSRIRTEHFPLTLESARPSHTSQYLCASSDRVSGNTIYFGEGSWLTVV.